The clone carrying this TCR beta chain was observed a handful of times. Its target is unknown. The CDR3 consists of 15 residues. Germline assignment: CDR1 SGHTA and CDR2 FQGNSA. Trimming removed 4 bases from V and 4 bases from J; junction bases left unmatched: 5. The immunoSEQ assay was v3.0, run at survey level. Profiling relied on immunoSEQ multiplex PCR, and the TCRdb table lists in-frame clones only, not all of them. The table has tens of thousands of clones, over 80% seen once. The data derive from a study of long-term antiretroviral therapy in people with HIV. Overall study context: A decade or so separates the oldest specimens from the later 2015 immediate-ART recommendation.

Study results and limitations: Dominating the repertoire at all time points were the clones that expanded before ART.

The TCR comes from a man aged 25 to 40 with HIV. This chain uses TRBV7-2 with TRBJ2-2; TRBD2 aligns across 8 bases. Sequenced here: unsorted PBMCs, sampled approximately 2.9 years after starting antiretroviral therapy. The CDR3 reads CASSSGLASTGELFF. The CDR3 coding sequence is TGTGCCAGCAGCTCCGGACTAGCAAGCACCGGGGAGCTGTTTTTT.